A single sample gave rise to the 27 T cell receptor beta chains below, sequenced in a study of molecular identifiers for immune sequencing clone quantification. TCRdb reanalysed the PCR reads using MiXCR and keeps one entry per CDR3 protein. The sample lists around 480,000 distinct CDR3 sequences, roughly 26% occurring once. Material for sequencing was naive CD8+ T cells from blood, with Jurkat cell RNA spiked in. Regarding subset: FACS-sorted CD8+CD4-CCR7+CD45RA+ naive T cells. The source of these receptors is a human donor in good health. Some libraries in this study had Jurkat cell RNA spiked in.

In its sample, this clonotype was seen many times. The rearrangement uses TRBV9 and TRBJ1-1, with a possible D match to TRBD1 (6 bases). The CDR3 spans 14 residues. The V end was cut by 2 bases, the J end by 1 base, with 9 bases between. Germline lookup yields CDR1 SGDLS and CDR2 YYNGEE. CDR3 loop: CASSVTGQNTEAFF. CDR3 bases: TGTGCCAGCAGCGTGACAGGCCAGAACACTGAAGCTTTCTTT.

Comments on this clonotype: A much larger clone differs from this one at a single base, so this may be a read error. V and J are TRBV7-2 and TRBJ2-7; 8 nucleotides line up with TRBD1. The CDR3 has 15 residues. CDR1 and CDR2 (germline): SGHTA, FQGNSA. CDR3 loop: CASSPWTGPNYEQCF. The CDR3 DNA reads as TGTGCCAGCAGCCCTTGGACAGGGCCGAACTACGAGCAGTGCTTC. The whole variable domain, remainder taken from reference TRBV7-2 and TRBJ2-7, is GAGVSQSPSNKVTEKGKDVELRCDPISGHTALYWYRQSLGQGLEFLIYFQGNSAPDKSGLPSDRFSAERTGGSVSTLTIQRTQQEDSAVYLCASSPWTGPNYEQCFGPGTRLTVT.

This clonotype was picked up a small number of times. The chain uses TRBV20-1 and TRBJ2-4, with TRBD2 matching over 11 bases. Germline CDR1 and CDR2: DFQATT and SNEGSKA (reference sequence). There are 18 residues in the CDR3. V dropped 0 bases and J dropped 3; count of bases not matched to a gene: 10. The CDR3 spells CSARDPLAGGLGKNIQYF. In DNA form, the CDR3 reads TGCAGTGCTAGAGATCCGCTAGCGGGAGGTTTAGGCAAAAACATTCAGTACTTC.

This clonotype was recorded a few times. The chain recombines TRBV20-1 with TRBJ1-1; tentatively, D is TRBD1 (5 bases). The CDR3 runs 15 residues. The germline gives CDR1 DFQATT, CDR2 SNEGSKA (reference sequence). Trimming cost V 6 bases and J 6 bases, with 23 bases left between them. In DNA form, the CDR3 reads TGCAGTGCCCCCACCCTTCGACACGCGGGGGCTGAAGCTTTCTTT. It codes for CSAPTLRHAGAEAFF.

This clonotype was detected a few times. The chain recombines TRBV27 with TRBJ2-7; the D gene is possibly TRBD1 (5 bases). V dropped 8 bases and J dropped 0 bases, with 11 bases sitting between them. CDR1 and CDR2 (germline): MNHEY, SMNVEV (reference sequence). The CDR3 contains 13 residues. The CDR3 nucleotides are TGTGCCAGCGGGGCATCAGCCTCCTACGAGCAGTACTTC. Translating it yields CASGASASYEQYF.

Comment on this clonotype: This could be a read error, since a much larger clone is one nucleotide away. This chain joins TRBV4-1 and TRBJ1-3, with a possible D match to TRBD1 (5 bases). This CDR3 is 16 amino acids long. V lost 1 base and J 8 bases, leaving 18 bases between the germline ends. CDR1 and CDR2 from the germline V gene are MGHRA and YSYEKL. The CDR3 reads CASSQGTQVNGDTIYF. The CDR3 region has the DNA TGCGCCAGCAGCCAAGGTACACAGGTCAACGGGGACACCATATATTTT.

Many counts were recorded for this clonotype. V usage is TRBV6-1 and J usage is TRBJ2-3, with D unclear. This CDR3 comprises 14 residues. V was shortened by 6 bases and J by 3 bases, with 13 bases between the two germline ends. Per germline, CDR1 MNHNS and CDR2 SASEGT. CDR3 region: CASRLLEETDTQYF. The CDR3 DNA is TGTGCCAGCAGATTATTAGAAGAGACAGATACGCAGTATTTT.

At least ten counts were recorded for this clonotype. The CDR3 is CASSAARYNEQFF. DNA for the CDR3: TGTGCCAGCAGCGCCGCCAGGTACAATGAGCAGTTCTTC. The V gene is TRBV9, the J gene TRBJ2-1; D remains unclear. Germline lookup yields CDR1 SGDLS and CDR2 YYNGEE. V was clipped by 3 bases and J by 4 bases, with 8 bases between them. CDR3 size: 13 residues.

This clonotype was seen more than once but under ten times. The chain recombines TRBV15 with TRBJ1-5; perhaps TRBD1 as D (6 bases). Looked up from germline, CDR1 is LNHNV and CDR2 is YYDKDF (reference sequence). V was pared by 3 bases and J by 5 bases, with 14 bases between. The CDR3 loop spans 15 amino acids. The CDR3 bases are TGTGCCACCAGCAGGGAATTAAGGGGGGATCAGCCCCAGCATTTT. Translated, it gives CATSRELRGDQPQHF.

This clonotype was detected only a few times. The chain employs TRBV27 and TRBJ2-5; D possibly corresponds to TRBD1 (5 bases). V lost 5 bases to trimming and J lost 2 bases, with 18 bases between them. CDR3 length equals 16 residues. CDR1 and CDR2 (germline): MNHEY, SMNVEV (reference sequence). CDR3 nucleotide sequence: TGTGCCAGCAGTCCGCACCTTCGACAGCCTCAAGAGACCCAGTACTTC. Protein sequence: CASSPHLRQPQETQYF.

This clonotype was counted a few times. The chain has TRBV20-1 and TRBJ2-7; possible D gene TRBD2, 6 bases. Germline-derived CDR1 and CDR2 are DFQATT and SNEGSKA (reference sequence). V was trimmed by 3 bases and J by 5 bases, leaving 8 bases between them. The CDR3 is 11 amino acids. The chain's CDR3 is CSASSGDEQYF. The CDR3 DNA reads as TGCAGTGCTAGTTCGGGAGACGAGCAGTACTTC.

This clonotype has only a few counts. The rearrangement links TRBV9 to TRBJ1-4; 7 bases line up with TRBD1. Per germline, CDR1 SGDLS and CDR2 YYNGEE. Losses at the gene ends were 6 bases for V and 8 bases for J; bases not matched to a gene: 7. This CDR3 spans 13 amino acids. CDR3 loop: CASNTGDGEKLFF. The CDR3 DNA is TGTGCCAGCAATACAGGGGATGGGGAAAAACTGTTTTTT.

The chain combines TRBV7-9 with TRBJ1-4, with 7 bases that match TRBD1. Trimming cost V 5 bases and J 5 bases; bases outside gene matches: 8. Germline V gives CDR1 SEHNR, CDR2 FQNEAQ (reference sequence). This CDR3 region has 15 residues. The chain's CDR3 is CASSQRQGKNEKLFF. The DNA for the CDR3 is TGTGCCAGCAGCCAGCGACAGGGTAAAAATGAAAAACTGTTTTTT.

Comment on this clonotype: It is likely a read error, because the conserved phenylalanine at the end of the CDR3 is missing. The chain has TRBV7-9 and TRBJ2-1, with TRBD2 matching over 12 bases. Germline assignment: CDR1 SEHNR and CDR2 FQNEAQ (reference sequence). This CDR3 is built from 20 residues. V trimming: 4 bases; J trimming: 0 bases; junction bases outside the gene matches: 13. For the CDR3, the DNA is TGTGCCAGCAGCTCAAACAGGGGCGAGACTAGCGGGAGCTCCTACAATGAGCAGTTCTCC. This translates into CASSSNRGETSGSSYNEQFS.

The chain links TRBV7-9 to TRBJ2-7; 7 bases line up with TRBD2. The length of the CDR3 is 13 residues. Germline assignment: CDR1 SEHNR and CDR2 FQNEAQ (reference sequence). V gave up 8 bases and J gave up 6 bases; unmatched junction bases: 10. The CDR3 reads CASGGDYSLEQYF. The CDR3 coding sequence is TGTGCCAGCGGGGGGGACTATTCCCTCGAGCAGTACTTC.

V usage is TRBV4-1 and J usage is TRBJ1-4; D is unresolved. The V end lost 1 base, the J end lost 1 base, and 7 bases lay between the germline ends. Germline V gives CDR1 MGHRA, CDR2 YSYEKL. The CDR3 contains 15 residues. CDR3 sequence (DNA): TGCGCCAGCAGCCAAGGTTTAGGAACTAATGAAAAACTGTTTTTT. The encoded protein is CASSQGLGTNEKLFF.

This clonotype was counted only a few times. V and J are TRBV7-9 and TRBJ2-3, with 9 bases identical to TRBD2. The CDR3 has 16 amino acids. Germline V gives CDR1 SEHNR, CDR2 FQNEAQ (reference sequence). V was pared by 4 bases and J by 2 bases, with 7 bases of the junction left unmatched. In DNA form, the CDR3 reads TGTGCCAGCAGCTCACCCGGCGGGAGGGACACAGATACGCAGTATTTT. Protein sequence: CASSSPGGRDTDTQYF.

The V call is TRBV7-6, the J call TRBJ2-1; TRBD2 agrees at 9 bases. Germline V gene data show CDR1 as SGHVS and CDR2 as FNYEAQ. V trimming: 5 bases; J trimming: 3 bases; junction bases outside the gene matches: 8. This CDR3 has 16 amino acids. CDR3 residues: CASSLLAGAYYNEQFF. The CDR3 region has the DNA TGTGCCAGCAGCCTTTTAGCGGGAGCGTACTACAATGAGCAGTTCTTC.

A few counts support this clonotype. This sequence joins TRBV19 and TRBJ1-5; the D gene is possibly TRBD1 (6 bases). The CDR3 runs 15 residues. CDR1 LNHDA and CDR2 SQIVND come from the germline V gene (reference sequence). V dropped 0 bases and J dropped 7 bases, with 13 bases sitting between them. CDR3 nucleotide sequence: TGTGCCAGTAGTATAGATTATGGGGGCTACCAGCCCCAGCATTTT. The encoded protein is CASSIDYGGYQPQHF.

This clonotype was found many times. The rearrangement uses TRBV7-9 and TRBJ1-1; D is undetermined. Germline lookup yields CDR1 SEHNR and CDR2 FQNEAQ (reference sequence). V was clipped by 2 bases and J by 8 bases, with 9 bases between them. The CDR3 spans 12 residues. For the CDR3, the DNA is TGTGCCAGCAGCTTAATAAGGACGGAAGCTTTCTTT. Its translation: CASSLIRTEAFF.

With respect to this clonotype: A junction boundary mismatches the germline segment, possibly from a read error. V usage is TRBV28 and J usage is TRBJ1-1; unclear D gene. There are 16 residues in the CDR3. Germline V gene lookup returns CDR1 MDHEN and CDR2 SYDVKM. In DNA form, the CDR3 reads TGTGCCAGCAGCTTATTCACCACATCAGAGAACACTGAAGCTTTCTTT. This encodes CASSLFTTSENTEAFF.

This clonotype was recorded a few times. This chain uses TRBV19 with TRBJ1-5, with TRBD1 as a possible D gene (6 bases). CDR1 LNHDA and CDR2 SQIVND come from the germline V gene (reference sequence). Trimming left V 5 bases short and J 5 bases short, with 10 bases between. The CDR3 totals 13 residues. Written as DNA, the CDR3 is TGTGCCAGTAGTGAACAGGGCGATCAGCCCCAGCATTTT. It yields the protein CASSEQGDQPQHF.

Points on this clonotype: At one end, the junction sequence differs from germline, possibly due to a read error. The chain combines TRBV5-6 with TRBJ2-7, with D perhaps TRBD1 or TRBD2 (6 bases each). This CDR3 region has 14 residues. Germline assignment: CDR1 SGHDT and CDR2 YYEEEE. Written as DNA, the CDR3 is TGTGCCAGCAGCTTGCGGGGGCGCTCCTACGGGCAGTACTTC. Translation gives CASSLRGRSYGQYF.

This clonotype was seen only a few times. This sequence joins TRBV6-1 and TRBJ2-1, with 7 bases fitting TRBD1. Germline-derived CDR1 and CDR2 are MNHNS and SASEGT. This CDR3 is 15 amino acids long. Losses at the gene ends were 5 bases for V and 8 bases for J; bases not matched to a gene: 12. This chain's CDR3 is CASSNRDSLRYEQFF. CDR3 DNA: TGTGCCAGCAGTAACCGGGACAGTCTCCGATATGAGCAGTTCTTC.

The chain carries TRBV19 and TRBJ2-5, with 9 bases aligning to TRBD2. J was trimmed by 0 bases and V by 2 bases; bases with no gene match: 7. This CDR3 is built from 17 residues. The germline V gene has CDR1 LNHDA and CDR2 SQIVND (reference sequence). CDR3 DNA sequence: TGTGCCAGTAGTATATCCAGCGGGGGGTCGTACCAAGAGACCCAGTACTTC. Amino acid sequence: CASSISSGGSYQETQYF.

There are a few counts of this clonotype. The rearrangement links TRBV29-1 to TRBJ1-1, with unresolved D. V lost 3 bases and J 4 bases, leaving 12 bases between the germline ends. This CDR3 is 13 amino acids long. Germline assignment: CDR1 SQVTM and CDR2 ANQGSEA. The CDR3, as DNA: TGCAGCGTTGATCCGGGCAGTGCCACTGAAGCTTTCTTT. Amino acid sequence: CSVDPGSATEAFF.

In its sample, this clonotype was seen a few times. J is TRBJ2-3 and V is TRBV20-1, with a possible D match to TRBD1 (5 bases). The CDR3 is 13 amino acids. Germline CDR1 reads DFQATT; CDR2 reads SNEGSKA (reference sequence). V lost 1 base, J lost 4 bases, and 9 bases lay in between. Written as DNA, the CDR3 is TGCAGTGCTAGAGCAGGGCTGGCAGATACGCAGTATTTT. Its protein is CSARAGLADTQYF.